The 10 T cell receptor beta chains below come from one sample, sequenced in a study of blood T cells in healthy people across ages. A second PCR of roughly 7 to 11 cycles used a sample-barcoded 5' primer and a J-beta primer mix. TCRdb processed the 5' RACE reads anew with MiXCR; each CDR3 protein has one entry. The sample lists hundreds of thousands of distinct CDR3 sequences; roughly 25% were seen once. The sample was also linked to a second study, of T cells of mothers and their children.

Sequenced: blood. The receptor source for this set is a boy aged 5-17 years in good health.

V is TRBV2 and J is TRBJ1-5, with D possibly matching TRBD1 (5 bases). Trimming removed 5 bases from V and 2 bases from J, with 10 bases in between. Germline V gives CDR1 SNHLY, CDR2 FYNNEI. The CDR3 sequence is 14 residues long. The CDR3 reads CASSRTLGNQPQHF. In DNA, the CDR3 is TGTGCCAGCAGTCGGACACTGGGCAATCAGCCCCAGCATTTT.

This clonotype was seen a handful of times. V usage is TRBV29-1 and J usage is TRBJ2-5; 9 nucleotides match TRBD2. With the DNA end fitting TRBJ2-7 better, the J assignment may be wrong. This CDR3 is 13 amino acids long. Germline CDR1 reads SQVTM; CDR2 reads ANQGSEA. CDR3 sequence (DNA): TGCAGCGTTGGACTAGCGGCCCCCTACGAGCAGTACTTC. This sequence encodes CSVGLAAPYEQYF.

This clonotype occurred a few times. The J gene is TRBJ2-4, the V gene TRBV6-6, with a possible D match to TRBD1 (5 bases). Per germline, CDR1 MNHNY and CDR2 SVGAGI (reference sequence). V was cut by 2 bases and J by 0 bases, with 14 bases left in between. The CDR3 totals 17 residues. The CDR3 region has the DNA TGTGCCAGCAGTTACATCGCCAGGGCGCTAGCCAAAAACATTCAGTACTTC. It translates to CASSYIARALAKNIQYF.

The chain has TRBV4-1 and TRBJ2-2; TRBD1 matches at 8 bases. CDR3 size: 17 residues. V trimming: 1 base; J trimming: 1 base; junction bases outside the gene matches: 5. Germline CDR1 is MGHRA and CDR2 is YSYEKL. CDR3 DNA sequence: TGCGCCAGCAGCCAAGGGTCCGGGACAGGGAACACCGGGGAGCTGTTTTTT. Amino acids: CASSQGSGTGNTGELFF.

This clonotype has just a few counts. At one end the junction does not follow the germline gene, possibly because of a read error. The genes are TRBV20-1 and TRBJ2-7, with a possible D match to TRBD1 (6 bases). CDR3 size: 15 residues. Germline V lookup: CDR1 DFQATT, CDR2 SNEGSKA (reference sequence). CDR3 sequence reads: CSARDLGQGSYEQYF. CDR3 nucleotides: TGCAGTGCCAGAGATCTCGGCCAGGGGTCCTACGAGCAGTACTTC.

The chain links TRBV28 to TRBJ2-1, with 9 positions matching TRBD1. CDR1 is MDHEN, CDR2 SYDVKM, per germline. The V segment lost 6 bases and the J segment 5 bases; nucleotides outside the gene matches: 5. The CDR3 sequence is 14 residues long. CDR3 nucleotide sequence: TGTGCCAGCAGCGGACAGGGGTCAAACAATGAGCAGTTCTTC. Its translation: CASSGQGSNNEQFF.

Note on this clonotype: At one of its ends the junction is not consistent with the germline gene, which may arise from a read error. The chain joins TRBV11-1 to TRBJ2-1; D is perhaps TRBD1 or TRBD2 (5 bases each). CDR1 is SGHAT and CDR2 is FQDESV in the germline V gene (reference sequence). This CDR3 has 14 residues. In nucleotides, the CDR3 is TGTGCCAGCAGCCCGTCGGGACCTTACAGTGAGCAGTTCTTC. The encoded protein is CASSPSGPYSEQFF. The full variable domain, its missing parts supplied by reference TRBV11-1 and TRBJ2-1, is EAEVAQSPRYKITEKSQAVAFWCDPISGHATLYWYRQILGQGPELLVQFQDESVVDDSQLPKDRFSAERLKGVDSTLKIQPAELGDSAMYLCASSPSGPYSEQFFGPGTRLTVL.

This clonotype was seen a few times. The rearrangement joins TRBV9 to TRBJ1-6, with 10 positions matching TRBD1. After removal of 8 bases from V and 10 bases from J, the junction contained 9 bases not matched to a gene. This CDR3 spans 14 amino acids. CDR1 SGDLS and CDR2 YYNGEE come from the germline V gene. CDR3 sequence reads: CASSTGTGASPLHF. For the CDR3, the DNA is TGTGCCAGTTCCACCGGGACAGGGGCCTCACCCCTCCACTTT.

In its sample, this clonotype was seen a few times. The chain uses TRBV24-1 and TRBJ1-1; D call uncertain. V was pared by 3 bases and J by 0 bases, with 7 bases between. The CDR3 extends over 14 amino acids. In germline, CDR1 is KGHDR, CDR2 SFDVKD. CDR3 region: CATSDRTVNTEAFF. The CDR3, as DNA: TGTGCCACCAGTGATCGGACGGTGAACACTGAAGCTTTCTTT.

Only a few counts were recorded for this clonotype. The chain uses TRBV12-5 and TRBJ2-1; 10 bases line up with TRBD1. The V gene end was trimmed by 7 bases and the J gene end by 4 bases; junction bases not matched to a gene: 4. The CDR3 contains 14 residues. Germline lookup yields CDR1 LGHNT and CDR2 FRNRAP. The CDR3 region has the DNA TGTGCTAGTGTAGGGGGACAGGGGTACAATGAGCAGTTCTTC. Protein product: CASVGGQGYNEQFF.